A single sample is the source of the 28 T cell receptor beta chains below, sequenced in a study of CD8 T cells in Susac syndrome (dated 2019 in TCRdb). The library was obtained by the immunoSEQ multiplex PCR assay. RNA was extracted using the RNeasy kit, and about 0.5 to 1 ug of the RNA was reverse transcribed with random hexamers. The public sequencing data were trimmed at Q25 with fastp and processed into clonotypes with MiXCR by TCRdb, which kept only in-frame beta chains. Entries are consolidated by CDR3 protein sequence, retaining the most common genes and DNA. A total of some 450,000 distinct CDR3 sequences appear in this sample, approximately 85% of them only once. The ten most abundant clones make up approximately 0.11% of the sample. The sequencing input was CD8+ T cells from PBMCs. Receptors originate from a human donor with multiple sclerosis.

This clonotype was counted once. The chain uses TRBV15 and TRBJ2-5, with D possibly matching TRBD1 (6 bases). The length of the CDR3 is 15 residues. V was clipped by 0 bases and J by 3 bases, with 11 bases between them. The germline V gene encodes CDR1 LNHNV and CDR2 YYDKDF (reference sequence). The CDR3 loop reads CATSRDRDIEETQYF. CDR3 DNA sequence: TGTGCCACCAGCAGAGACCGGGACATCGAAGAGACCCAGTACTTC.

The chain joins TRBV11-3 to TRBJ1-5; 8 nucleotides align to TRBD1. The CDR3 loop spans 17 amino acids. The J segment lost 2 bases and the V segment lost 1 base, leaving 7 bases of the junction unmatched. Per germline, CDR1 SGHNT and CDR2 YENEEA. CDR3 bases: TGTGCCAGCAGCTTAGGCAGGGGGCACACGGGCAATCAGCCCCAGCATTTT. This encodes CASSLGRGHTGNQPQHF. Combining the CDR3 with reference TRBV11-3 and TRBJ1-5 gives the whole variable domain EAGVVQSPRYKIIEKKQPVAFWCNPISGHNTLYWYLQNLGQGPELLIRYENEEAVDDSQLPKDRFSAERLKGVDSTLKIQPAELGDSAVYLCASSLGRGHTGNQPQHFGDGTRLSIL.

For the CDR3, the DNA is TGTGCCAGCAGGGACACCGGACAGGGATCTTTCCTCAACTACAATGAGCAGTTCTTC. This sequence encodes CASRDTGQGSFLNYNEQFF. The chain employs TRBV14 and TRBJ2-1; 8 positions agree with TRBD1. There are 19 residues in the CDR3. V shed 6 bases, J shed 3 bases, and the junction held 19 bases outside the gene matches. Germline V lookup: CDR1 SGHDN, CDR2 FVKESK.

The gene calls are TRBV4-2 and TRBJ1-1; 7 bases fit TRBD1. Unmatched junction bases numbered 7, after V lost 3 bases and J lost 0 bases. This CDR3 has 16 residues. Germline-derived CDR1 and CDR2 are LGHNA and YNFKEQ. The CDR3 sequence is CASSHGGQGVNTEAFF. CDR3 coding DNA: TGTGCCAGCAGCCACGGGGGGCAGGGGGTGAACACTGAAGCTTTCTTT.

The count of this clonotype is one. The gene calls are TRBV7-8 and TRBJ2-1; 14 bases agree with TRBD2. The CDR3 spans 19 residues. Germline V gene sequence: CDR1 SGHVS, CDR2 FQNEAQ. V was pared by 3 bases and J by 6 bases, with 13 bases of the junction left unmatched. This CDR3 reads CASSLGLAGAMLIPNEQFF. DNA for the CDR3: TGTGCCAGCAGCTTGGGACTAGCGGGGGCGATGTTAATACCCAATGAGCAGTTCTTC. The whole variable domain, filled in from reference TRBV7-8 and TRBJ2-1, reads GAGVSQSPRYKVAKRGQDVALRCDPISGHVSLFWYQQALGQGPEFLTYFQNEAQLDKSGLPSDRFFAERPEGSVSTLKIQRTQQEDSAVYLCASSLGLAGAMLIPNEQFFGPGTRLTVL.

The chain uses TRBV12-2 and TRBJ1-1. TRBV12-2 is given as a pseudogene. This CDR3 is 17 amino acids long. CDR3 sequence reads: CASRSPRGDGGRTEAFF. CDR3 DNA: TGTGCAAGTCGCTCCCCCAGAGGGGATGGGGGGAGGACTGAAGCTTTCTTT.

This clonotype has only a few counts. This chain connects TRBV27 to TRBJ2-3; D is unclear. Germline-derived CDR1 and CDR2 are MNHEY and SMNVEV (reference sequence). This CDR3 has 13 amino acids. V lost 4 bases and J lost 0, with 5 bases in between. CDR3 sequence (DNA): TGTGCCAGCAGTTGGTCTAGCACAGATACGCAGTATTTT. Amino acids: CASSWSSTDTQYF.

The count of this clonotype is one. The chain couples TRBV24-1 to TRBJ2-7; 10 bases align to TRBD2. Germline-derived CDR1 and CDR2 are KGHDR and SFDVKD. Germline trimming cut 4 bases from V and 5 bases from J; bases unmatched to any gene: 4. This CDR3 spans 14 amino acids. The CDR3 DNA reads TGTGCCACCAGTGAAACTAGCGGGACAGACGAGCAGTACTTC. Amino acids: CATSETSGTDEQYF.

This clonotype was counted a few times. CDR3: CASRQGLGYTF. In DNA form, the CDR3 reads TGTGCCAGCAGACAGGGCCTGGGCTACACCTTC. This chain joins TRBV12-3 or TRBV12-4 and TRBJ1-2; maybe TRBD1 (6 bases). CDR3 length equals 11 residues. Trimming removed 6 bases from V and 8 bases from J, with 10 bases in between.

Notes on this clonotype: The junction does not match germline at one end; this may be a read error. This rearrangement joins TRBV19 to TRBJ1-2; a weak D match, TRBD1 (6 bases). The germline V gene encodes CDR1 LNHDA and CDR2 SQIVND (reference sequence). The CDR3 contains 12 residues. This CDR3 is CASSASWGARIF. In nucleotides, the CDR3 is TGTGCCAGTAGCGCCTCTTGGGGGGCCAGGATTTTC.

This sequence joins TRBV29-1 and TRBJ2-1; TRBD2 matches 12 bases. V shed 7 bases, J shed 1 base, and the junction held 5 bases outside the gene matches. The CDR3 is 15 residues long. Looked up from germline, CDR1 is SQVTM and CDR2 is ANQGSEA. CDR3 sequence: CSGLAGEFSYNEQFF. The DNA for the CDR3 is TGCAGCGGACTAGCGGGAGAATTTTCCTACAATGAGCAGTTCTTC.

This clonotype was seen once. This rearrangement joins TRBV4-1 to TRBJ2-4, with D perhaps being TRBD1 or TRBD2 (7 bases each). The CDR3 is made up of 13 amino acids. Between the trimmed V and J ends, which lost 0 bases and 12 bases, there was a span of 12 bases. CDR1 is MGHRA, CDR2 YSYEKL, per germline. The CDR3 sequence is CASSQETGEGQYF. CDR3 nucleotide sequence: TGCGCCAGCAGCCAAGAAACAGGGGAGGGTCAGTACTTC.

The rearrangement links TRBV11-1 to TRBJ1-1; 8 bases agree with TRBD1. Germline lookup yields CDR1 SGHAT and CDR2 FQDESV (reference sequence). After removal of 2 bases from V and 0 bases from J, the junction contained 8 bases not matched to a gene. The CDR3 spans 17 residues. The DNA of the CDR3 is TGTGCCAGCAGCTTATGGGGACAGGATTTCATGAACACTGAAGCTTTCTTT. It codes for CASSLWGQDFMNTEAFF.

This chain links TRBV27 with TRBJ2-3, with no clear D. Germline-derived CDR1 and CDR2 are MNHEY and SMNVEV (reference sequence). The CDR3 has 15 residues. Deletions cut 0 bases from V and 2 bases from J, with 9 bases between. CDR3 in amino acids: CASSLSIGYTDTQYF. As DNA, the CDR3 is TGTGCCAGCAGTTTATCAATAGGGTACACAGATACGCAGTATTTT.

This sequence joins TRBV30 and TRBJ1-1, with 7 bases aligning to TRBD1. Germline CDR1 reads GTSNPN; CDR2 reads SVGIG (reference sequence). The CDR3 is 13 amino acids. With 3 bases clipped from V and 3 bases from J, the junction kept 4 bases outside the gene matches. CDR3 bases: TGTGCCTGGAGCCAGGGGGGGTACACTGAAGCTTTCTTT. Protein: CAWSQGGYTEAFF.

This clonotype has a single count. This CDR3 is CASSLGVTENEQFF. The CDR3 DNA follows: TGTGCCAGCAGTTTAGGGGTGACGGAAAATGAGCAGTTCTTC. The rearrangement links TRBV28 to TRBJ2-1; D is ambiguous. The CDR3 has 14 amino acids. V was clipped by 2 bases and J by 7 bases, with 12 bases between them. The germline V gene has CDR1 MDHEN and CDR2 SYDVKM.

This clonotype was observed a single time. The CDR3 sequence is CASSQGPRGRRNYGYTF. The CDR3 region has the DNA TGTGCCAGCAGTCAGGGTCCAAGGGGCCGTCGGAACTATGGCTACACCTTC. The rearrangement links TRBV2 to TRBJ1-2; possible D gene TRBD1, 5 bases. Germline V lookup: CDR1 SNHLY, CDR2 FYNNEI. The CDR3 totals 17 residues. The V gene lost 5 bases and the J gene lost 2 bases, with 21 bases spanning the gap.

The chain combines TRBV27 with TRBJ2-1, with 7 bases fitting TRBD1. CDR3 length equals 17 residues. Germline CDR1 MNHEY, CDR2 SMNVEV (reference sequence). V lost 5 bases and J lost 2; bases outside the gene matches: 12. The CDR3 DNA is TGTGCCAGCAGTCCCCATGCCGGGACAGTCGCCTACAATGAGCAGTTCTTC. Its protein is CASSPHAGTVAYNEQFF.

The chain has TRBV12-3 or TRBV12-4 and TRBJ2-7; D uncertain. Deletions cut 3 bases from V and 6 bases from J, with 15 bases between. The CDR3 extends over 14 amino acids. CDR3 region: CASSLTQPKVEQYF. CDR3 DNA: TGTGCCAGCAGTTTGACGCAGCCCAAGGTCGAGCAGTACTTC.

In DNA form, the CDR3 reads TGTGCCAGCAACCAGGTACGGAGCACTGAAGCTTTCTTT. As protein: CASNQVRSTEAFF. The chain uses TRBV6-2 or TRBV6-3 and TRBJ1-1; D unclear. The V gene's germline CDR1 is MNHEY and CDR2 SVGEGT. The CDR3 is 13 residues long. Trimming shortened V by 7 bases and J by 4 bases, and 13 bases separated the two germline ends.

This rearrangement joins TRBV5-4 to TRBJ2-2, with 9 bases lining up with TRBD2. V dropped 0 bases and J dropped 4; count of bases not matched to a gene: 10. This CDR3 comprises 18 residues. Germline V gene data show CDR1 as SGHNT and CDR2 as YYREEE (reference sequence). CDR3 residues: CASSLGSGGLLGTGELFF. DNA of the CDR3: TGTGCCAGCAGCTTGGGTAGCGGGGGCCTCCTGGGCACCGGGGAGCTGTTTTTT.

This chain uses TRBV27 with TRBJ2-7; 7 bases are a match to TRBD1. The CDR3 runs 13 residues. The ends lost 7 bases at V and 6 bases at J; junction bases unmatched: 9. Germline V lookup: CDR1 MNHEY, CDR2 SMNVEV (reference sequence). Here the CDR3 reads CASKGTVTAEQYF. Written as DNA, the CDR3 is TGTGCCAGCAAGGGGACAGTCACAGCCGAGCAGTACTTC.

CDR3 residues: CASSDQGQASNEQYF. In nucleotides, the CDR3 is TGTGCCAGCAGTGACCAGGGACAGGCGTCCAACGAGCAGTACTTC. The chain combines TRBV6-5 with TRBJ2-7, with 8 bases that match TRBD1. Per germline, CDR1 MNHEY and CDR2 SVGAGI. The trim removed 5 bases at V and 5 bases at J, leaving 11 bases unmatched. This CDR3 is built from 15 residues.

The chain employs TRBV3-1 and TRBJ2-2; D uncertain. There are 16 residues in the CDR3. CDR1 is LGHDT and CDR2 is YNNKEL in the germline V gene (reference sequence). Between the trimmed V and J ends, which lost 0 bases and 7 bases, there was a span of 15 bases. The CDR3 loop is CASSQDNAYTYGELFF. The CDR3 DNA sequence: TGTGCCAGCAGCCAAGATAACGCCTATACGTACGGGGAGCTGTTTTTT.

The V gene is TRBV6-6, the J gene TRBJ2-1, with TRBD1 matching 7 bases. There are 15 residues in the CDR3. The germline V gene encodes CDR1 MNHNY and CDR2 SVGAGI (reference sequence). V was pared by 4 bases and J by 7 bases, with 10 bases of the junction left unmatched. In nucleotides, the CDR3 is TGTGCCAGCAGTTGGGCGAGACAGGGAGCTAATGAGCAGTTCTTC. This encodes CASSWARQGANEQFF.

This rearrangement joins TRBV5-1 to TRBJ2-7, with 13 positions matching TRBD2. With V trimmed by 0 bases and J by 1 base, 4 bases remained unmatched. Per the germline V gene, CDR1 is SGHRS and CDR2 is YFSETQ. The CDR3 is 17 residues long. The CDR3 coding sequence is TGCGCCAGCAGCTTGGAGCCGGGACTAGCGGGATCCTACGAGCAGTACTTC. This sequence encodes CASSLEPGLAGSYEQYF. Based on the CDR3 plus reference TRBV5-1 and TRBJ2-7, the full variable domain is KAGVTQTPRYLIKTRGQQVTLSCSPISGHRSVSWYQQTPGQGLQFLFEYFSETQRNKGNFPGRFSGRQFSNSRSEMNVSTLELGDSALYLCASSLEPGLAGSYEQYFGPGTRLTVT.

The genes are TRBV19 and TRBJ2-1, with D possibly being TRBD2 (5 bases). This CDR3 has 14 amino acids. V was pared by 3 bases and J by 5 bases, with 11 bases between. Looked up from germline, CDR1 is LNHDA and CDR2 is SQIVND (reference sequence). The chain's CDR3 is CASSMSSLHNEQFF. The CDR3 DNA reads TGTGCCAGTAGTATGTCTAGCCTACACAATGAGCAGTTCTTC.

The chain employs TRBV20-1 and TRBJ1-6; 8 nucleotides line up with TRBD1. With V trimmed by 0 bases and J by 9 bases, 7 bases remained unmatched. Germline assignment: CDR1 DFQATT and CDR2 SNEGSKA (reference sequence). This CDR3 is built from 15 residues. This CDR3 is CSARDNSGGSSPLHF. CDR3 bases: TGCAGTGCTAGAGATAATTCAGGGGGCAGTTCACCCCTCCACTTT.